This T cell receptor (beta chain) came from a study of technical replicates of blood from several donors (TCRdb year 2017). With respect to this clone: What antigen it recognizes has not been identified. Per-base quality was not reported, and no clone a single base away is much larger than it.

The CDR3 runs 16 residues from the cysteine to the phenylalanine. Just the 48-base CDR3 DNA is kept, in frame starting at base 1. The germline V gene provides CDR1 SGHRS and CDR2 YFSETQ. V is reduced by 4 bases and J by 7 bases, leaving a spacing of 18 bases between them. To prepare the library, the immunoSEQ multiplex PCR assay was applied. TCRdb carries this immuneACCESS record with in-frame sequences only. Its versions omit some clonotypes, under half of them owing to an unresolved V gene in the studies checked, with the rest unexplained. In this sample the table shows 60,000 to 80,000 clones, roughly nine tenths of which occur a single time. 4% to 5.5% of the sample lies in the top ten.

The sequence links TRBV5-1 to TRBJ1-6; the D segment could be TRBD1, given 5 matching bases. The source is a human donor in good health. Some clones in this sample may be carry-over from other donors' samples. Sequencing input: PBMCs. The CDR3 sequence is CASSQGSGQRNSPLHF. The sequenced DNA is TGCGCCAGCAGCCAGGGATCGGGCCAACGGAATTCACCCCTCCACTTT.